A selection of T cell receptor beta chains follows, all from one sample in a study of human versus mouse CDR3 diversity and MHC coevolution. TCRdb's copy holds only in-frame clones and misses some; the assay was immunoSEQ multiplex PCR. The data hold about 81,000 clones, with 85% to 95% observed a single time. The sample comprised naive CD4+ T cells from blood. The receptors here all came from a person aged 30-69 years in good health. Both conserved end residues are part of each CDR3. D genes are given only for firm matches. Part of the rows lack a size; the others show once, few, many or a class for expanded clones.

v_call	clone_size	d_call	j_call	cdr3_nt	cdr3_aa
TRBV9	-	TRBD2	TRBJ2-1	TGTGCCAGCAGTCGGGGCGGGGGGAGCTCCTACAATGAGCAGTTCTTC	CASSRGGGSSYNEQFF
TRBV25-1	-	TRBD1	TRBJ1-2	TGTGCCAGCAGGCCTGCGGGACAGAACTATGGCTACACCTTC	CASRPAGQNYGYTF
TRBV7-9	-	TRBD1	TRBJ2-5	TGTGCCAGCAGCCCGGGACAGTACCAAGAGACCCAGTACTTC	CASSPGQYQETQYF
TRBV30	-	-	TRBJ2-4	TGTGCCTGGAGCCCAGTAGCCAAAAACATTCAGTACTTC	CAWSPVAKNIQYF
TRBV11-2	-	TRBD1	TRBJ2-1	TGTGCCAGCAGCCTAGGACCGACAGGGAATGAGCAGTTCTTC	CASSLGPTGNEQFF
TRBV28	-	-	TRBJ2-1	TGTGCCAGCACTGACCTGCAGGGGAGCTCCTACAATGAGCAGTTCTTC	CASTDLQGSSYNEQFF
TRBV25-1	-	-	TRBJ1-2	TGTGCCAGCACACAGGGCGACAGGTACTATGGCTACACCTTC	CASTQGDRYYGYTF
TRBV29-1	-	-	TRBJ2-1	TGCAGCGTCCCCCCCAGCGGGTACTCCTACAATGAGCAGTTCTTC	CSVPPSGYSYNEQFF
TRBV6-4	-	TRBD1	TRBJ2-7	TGTGCCAGCGGATGGGACAGGGGTACCGAGCAGTACTTC	CASGWDRGTEQYF
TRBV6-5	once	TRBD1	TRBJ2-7	TGTGCCAGCAGTTACCGGGACAGGTTAAACTACGAGCAGTACTTC	CASSYRDRLNYEQYF
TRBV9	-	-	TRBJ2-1	TGTGCCAGCAGCGTAGTTGGGGAGTTATTGTACAATGAGCAGTTCTTC	CASSVVGELLYNEQFF
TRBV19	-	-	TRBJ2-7	TGTGCCAGTAGTATCCGAGACAGTAACTCCTACGAGCAGTACTTC	CASSIRDSNSYEQYF
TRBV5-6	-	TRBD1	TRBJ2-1	TGTGCCAGCAGCCGGCCGGGACAGGGACACAATGAGCAGTTCTTC	CASSRPGQGHNEQFF
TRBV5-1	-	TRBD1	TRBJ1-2	TGCGCCAGCAGCCCCCGGGACAGTTCGGCTGGCTACACCTTC	CASSPRDSSAGYTF
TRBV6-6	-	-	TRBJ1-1	TGTGCCAGCAACAACCGCGAGGGGAACACTGAAGCTTTCTTT	CASNNREGNTEAFF
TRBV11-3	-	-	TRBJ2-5	TGTGCCAGCAGCTTAAGACTAGGGGAGACCCAGTACTTC	CASSLRLGETQYF
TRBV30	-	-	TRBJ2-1	TGTGCCTGGGCGGGACCTCGAATTGTCGATGAGCAGTTCTTC	CAWAGPRIVDEQFF
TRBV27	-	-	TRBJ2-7	TGTGCCAGCAGTTTCGGGGTCGAGCAGTACTTC	CASSFGVEQYF
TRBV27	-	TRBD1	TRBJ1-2	TGTGCCAGCAGTCTCCAACAGGGGGCGGTCAACTATGGCTACACCTTC	CASSLQQGAVNYGYTF
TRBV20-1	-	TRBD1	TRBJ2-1	TGCAGTGCTCAGGGGGAAGGGCAGTTCTTC	CSAQGEGQFF
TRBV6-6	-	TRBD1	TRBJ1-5	TGTGCCAGCAGTTACCGACAGGGGGCGGAGGATCAGCCCCAGCATTTT	CASSYRQGAEDQPQHF
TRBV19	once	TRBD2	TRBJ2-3	TGTGCCAGTAGTATAGGCCTAGCGGCAAGCACAGATACGCAGTATTTT	CASSIGLAASTDTQYF